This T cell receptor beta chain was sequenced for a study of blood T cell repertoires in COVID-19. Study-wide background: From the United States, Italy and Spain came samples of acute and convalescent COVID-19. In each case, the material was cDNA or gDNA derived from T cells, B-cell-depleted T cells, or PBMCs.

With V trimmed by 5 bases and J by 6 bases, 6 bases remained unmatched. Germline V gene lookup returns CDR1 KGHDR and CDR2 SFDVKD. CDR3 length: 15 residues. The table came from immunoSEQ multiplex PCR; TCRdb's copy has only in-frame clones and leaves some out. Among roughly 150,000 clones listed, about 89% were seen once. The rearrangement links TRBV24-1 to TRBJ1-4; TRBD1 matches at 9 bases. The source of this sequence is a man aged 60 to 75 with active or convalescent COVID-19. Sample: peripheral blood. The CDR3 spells CATSGTGGVHEKLFF. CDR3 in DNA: TGTGCCACCAGTGGTACAGGGGGCGTACATGAAAAACTGTTTTTT.